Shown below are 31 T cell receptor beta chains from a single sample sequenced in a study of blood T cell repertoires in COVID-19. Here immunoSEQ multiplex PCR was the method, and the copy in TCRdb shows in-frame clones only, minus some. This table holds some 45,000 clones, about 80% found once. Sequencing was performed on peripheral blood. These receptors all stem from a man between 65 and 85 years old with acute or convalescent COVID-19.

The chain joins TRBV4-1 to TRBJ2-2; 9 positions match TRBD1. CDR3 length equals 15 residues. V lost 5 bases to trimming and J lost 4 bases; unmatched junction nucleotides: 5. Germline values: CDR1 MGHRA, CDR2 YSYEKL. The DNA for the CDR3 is TGCGCCAGCAGCGAACAGGGGGCGGGCACCGGGGAGCTGTTTTTT. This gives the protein CASSEQGAGTGELFF.

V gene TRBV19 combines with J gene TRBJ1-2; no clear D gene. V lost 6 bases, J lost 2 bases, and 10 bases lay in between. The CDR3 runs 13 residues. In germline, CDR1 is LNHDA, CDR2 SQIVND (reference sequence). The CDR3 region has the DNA TGTGCCAGTAGAGACATTATAAACTATGGCTACACCTTC. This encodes CASRDIINYGYTF. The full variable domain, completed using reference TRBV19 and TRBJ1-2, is DGGITQSPKYLFRKEGQNVTLSCEQNLNHDAMYWYRQDPGQGLRLIYYSQIVNDFQKGDIAEGYSVSREKKESFPLTVTSAQKNPTAFYLCASRDIINYGYTFGSGTRLTVV.

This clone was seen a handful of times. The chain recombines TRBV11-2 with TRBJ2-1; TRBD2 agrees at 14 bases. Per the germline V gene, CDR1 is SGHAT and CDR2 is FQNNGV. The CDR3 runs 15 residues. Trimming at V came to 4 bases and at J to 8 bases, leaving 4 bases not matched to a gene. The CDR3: CASSSTSGGAHEQFF. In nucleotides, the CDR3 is TGTGCCAGCAGCTCGACTAGCGGGGGGGCCCATGAGCAGTTCTTC.

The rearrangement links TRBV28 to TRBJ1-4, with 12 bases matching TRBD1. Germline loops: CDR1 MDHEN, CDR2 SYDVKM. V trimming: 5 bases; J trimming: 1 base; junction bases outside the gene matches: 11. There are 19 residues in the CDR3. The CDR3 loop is CASSPLGQGAQLTNEKLFF. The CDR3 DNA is TGTGCCAGCAGTCCCCTGGGACAGGGGGCTCAATTAACTAATGAAAAACTGTTTTTT.

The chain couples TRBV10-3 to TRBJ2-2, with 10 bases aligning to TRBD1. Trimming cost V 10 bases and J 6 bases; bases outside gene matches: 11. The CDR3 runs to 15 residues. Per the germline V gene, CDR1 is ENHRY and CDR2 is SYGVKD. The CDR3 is CATIPDRGIAGELFF. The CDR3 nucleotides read TGTGCCACCATCCCGGACAGGGGGATCGCCGGGGAGCTGTTTTTT.

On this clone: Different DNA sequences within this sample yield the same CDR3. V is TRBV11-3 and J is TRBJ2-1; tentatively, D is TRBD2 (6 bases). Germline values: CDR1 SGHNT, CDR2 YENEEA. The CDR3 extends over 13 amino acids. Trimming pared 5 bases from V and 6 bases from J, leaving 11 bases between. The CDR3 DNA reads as TGTGCCAGCAGCGGGGGGTCGGGCAATGAGCAGTTCTTC. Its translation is CASSGGSGNEQFF.

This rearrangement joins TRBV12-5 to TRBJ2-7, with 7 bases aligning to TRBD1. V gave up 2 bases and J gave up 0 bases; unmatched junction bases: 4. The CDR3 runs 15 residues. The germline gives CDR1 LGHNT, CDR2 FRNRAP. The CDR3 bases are TGTGCTAGTGGTTTGAGGGCAGGGGGCTCCTACGAGCAGTACTTC. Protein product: CASGLRAGGSYEQYF.

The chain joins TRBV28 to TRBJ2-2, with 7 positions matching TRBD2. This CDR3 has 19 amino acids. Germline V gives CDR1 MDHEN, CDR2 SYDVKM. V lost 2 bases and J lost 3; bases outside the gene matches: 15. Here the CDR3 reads CASSLQFVGEGKYTGELFF. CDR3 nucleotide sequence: TGTGCCAGCAGTTTACAATTTGTGGGGGAGGGAAAATACACCGGGGAGCTGTTTTTT.

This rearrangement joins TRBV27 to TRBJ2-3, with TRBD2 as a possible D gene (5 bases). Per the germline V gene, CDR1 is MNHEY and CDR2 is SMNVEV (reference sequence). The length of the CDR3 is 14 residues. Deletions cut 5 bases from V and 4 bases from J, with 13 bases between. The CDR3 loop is CASSTGLPPDTQYF. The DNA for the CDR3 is TGTGCCAGCAGTACCGGACTCCCCCCAGATACGCAGTATTTT.

The CDR3 DNA is TGTGCCAGCAGCTTAGCCAAGACAGGGATGGCCGGGGAGCTGTTTTTT. Its protein is CASSLAKTGMAGELFF. The chain has TRBV7-9 and TRBJ2-2; the match to TRBD1 covers 7 bases. The V and J ends lost 0 bases and 6 bases, in that order; junction bases with no gene match: 7. Germline CDR1 and CDR2: SEHNR and FQNEAQ (reference sequence). The CDR3 is made up of 16 amino acids.

For the CDR3, the DNA is TGTGCCAGCAGCCACCTCTCGAGCGGAGGAAACACCGGGGAGCTGTTTTTT. Amino acid sequence: CASSHLSSGGNTGELFF. The V gene is TRBV4-2, the J gene TRBJ2-2; D might be TRBD2 (5 bases). The length of the CDR3 is 17 residues. Germline CDR1 is LGHNA and CDR2 is YNFKEQ. V lost 3 bases and J 2 bases, leaving 16 bases between the germline ends.

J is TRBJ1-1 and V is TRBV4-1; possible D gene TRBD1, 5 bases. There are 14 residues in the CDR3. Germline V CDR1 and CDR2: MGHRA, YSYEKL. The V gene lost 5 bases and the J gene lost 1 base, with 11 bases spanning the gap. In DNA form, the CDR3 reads TGCGCCAGCAGCACTGAGACAGCGAACACTGAAGCTTTCTTT. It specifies CASSTETANTEAFF.

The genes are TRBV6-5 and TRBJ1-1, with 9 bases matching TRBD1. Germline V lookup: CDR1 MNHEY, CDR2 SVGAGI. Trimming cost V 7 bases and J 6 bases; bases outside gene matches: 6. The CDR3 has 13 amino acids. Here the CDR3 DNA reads TGTGCCAGCACCAGGGACAGGGCAGCTGAAGCTTTCTTT. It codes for CASTRDRAAEAFF.

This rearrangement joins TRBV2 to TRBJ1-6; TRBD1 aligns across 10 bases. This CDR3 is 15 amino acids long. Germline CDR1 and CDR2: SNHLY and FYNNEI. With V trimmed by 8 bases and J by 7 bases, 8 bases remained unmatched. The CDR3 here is CASLTGTGENSPLHF. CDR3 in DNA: TGTGCCAGCCTAACGGGGACAGGGGAAAATTCACCCCTCCACTTT.

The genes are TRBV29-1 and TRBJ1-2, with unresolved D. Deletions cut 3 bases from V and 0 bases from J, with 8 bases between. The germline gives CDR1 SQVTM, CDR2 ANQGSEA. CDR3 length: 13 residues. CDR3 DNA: TGCAGCGTTGAGAGGGCCTCTAACTATGGCTACACCTTC. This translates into CSVERASNYGYTF.

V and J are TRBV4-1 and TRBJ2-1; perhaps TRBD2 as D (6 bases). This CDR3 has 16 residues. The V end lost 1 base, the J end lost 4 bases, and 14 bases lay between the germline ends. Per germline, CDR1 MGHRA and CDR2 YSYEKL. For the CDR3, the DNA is TGCGCCAGCAGCCAAGGGGAAGGAGGGGCTTACAATGAGCAGTTCTTC. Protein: CASSQGEGGAYNEQFF.

The CDR3 bases are TGTGCCACCAGTGATTCGACAGGGGGCGCATCCGGGGAGCTGTTTTTT. Its translation: CATSDSTGGASGELFF. The chain recombines TRBV24-1 with TRBJ2-2, with 10 bases that match TRBD1. With V trimmed by 2 bases and J by 6 bases, 5 bases remained unmatched. Germline V gene lookup returns CDR1 KGHDR and CDR2 SFDVKD. This CDR3 is built from 16 residues.

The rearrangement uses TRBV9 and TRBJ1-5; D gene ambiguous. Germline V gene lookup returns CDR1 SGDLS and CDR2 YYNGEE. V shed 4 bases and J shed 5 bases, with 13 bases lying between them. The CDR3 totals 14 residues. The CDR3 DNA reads TGTGCCAGCAGCCTGTCCCCAAGCGATCAGCCCCAGCATTTT. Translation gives CASSLSPSDQPQHF.

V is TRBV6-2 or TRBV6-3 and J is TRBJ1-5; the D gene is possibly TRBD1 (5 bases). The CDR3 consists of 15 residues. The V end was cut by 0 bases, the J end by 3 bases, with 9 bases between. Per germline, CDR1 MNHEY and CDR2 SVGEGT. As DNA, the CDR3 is TGTGCCAGCAGTTACTCTCCAGGGCCCAATCAGCCCCAGCATTTT. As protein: CASSYSPGPNQPQHF.

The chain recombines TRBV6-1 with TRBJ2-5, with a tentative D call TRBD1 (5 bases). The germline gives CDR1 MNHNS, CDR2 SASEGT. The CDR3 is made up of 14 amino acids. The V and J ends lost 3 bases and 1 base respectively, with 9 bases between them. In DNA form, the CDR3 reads TGTGCCAGCAGTGAGCCCAGGGCCCAAGAGACCCAGTACTTC. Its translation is CASSEPRAQETQYF.

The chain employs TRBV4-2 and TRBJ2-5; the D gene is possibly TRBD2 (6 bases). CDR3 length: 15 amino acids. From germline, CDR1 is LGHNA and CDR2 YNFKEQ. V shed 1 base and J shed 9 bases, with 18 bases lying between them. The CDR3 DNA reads TGTGCCAGCAGCCAAGTAAAGGTCAATCGCGGGGCCCAGTACTTC. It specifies CASSQVKVNRGAQYF.

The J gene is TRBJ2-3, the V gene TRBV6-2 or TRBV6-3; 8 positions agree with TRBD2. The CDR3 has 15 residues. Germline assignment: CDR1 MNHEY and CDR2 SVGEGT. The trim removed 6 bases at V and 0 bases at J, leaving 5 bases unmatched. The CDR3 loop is CASSLLAASTDTQYF. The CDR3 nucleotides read TGTGCCAGCAGCCTACTAGCGGCTAGCACAGATACGCAGTATTTT.

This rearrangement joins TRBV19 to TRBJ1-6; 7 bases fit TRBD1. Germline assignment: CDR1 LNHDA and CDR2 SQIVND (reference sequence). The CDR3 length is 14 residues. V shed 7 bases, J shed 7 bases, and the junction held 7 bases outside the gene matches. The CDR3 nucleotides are TGTGCCAGTACCCTGGGGACAGCGAATTCACCCCTCCACTTT. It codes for CASTLGTANSPLHF.

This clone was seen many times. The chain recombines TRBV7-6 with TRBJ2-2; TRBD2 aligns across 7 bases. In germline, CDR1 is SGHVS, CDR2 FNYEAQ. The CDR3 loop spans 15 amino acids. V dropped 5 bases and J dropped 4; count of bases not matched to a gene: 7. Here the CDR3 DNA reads TGTGCCAGCAGCCCCCAATTAGCGGGCACCGGGGAGCTGTTTTTT. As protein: CASSPQLAGTGELFF.

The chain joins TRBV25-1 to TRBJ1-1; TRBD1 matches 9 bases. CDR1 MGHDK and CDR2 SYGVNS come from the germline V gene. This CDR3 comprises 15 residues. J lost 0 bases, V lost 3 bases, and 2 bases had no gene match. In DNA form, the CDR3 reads TGTGCCAGCAGTGATTGGACAGGGGTGAACACTGAAGCTTTCTTT. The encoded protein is CASSDWTGVNTEAFF.

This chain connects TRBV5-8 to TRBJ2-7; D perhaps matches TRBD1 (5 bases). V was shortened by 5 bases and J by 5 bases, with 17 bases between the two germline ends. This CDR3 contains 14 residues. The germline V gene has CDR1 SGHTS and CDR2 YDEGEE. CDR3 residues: CASRAKGRGHEQYF. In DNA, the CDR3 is TGTGCCAGCAGAGCCAAGGGGCGCGGCCACGAGCAGTACTTC.

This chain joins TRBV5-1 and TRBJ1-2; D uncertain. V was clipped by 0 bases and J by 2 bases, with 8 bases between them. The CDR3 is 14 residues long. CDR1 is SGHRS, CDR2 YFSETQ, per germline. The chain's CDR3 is CASSLDAGNYGYTF. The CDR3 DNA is TGCGCCAGCAGCTTGGATGCGGGGAACTATGGCTACACCTTC.

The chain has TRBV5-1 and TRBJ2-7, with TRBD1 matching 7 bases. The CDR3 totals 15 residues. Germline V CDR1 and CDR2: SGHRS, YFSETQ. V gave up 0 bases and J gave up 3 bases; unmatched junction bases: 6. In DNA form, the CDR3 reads TGCGCCAGCAGCTTGGCCGACAGGGAAGTCTACGAGCAGTACTTC. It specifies CASSLADREVYEQYF.

The CDR3 protein is CASSLEWRVASTEKLFF. The CDR3 DNA reads as TGTGCCAGCAGCTTAGAATGGCGGGTGGCGTCTACTGAAAAACTGTTTTTT. The chain has TRBV7-9 and TRBJ1-4; D is undetermined. With 1 base removed from V and 7 bases from J, the gap between germline ends came to 19 bases. Germline lookup yields CDR1 SEHNR and CDR2 FQNEAQ (reference sequence). This CDR3 has 17 amino acids.

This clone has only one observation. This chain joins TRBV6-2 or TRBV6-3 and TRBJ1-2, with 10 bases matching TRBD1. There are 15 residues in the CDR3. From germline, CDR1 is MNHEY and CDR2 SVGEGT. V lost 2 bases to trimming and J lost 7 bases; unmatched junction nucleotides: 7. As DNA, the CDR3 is TGTGCCAGCAGTTACGCCCGACAGGGGGCAGGTGGCTACACCTTC. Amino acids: CASSYARQGAGGYTF.

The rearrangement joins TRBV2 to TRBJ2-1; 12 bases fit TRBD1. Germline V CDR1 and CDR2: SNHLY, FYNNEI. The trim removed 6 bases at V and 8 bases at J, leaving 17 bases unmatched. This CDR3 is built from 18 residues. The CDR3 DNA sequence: TGTGCCAGCAGGCAACCGGGACAGGGGGCGCGGTTACAATATGAGCAGTTCTTC. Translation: CASRQPGQGARLQYEQFF.